These 9 T cell receptor beta chains share one sample of origin, sequenced in a study of blood T cell repertoires in COVID-19. Assay used: immunoSEQ multiplex PCR; TCRdb lists only in-frame clones, some missing. Of 150,000 to 200,000 clones in the sample, roughly 90% were seen once. Sequenced material: peripheral blood. The receptors originated from a woman aged 55-69 years with COVID-19, enrolled during active disease.

The J gene is TRBJ2-3, the V gene TRBV27, with a tentative D call TRBD2 (6 bases). Germline V gene sequence: CDR1 MNHEY, CDR2 SMNVEV (reference sequence). The CDR3 contains 14 residues. The V end lost 6 bases, the J end lost 0 bases, and 10 bases lay between the germline ends. In DNA, the CDR3 is TGTGCCAGCAGCATAGCGGCTAGCACAGATACGCAGTATTTT. Protein product: CASSIAASTDTQYF.

The J gene is TRBJ2-6, the V gene TRBV7-3, with 7 bases fitting TRBD2. The CDR3 length is 18 residues. Germline-derived CDR1 and CDR2 are SGHTA and FQGTGA. V lost 1 base and J lost 2; bases outside the gene matches: 8. The CDR3: CASSLREGRFAGANVLTF. DNA for the CDR3: TGTGCCAGCAGCTTAAGGGAGGGGAGGTTTGCTGGGGCCAACGTCCTGACTTTC.

The chain carries TRBV30 and TRBJ2-7; the match to TRBD1 covers 7 bases. This CDR3 spans 13 amino acids. The J segment lost 3 bases and the V segment lost 4 bases, leaving 6 bases of the junction unmatched. The germline V gene has CDR1 GTSNPN and CDR2 SVGIG (reference sequence). CDR3 sequence: CAWNYRGSYEQYF. In DNA, the CDR3 is TGTGCCTGGAACTACAGGGGAAGCTACGAGCAGTACTTC.

V and J are TRBV5-1 and TRBJ2-7, with 12 positions matching TRBD1. CDR3 length: 14 amino acids. The germline V gene encodes CDR1 SGHRS and CDR2 YFSETQ. Unmatched junction bases numbered 9, after V lost 9 bases and J lost 5 bases. CDR3 DNA sequence: TGCGCCACCCAAACCGGGACAGGGGGCCACGAGCAGTACTTC. This gives the protein CATQTGTGGHEQYF.

The sample holds a few counts of this clone. The genes are TRBV5-1 and TRBJ2-7, with 11 bases that match TRBD2. The CDR3 has 16 amino acids. The trim removed 5 bases at V and 2 bases at J, leaving 9 bases unmatched. CDR1 SGHRS and CDR2 YFSETQ come from the germline V gene. DNA for the CDR3: TGCGCCAGCAGACCATCAGTAGCGGGAGGGGCCTACGAGCAGTACTTC. This encodes CASRPSVAGGAYEQYF.

Here the CDR3 DNA reads TGTGCCAGCAGCTTGTCGGCGGGAGGAGTGACCGGGGAGCTGTTTTTT. Translation: CASSLSAGGVTGELFF. V is TRBV5-4 and J is TRBJ2-2, with 8 bases aligning to TRBD2. The CDR3 runs to 16 residues. J lost 5 bases, V lost 1 base, and 7 bases had no gene match. The germline gives CDR1 SGHNT, CDR2 YYREEE (reference sequence).

The genes are TRBV19 and TRBJ1-2; 8 bases fit TRBD1. CDR3 length equals 14 residues. CDR1 LNHDA and CDR2 SQIVND come from the germline V gene (reference sequence). Trimming removed 7 bases from V and 4 bases from J; junction bases left unmatched: 8. CDR3 sequence reads: CASNAAGGGYGYTF. DNA for the CDR3: TGTGCCAGTAATGCGGCAGGGGGCGGCTATGGCTACACCTTC.

This chain links TRBV5-1 with TRBJ2-1; 11 nucleotides align to TRBD2. CDR1 SGHRS and CDR2 YFSETQ come from the germline V gene. The CDR3 runs to 15 residues. The V and J ends lost 7 bases and 7 bases, in that order; junction bases with no gene match: 10. The CDR3 region has the DNA TGCGCCAGCGGGAGAACTAGCGGGAGAAGGAATGAGCAGTTCTTC. Translating it yields CASGRTSGRRNEQFF.

The chain recombines TRBV28 with TRBJ1-5; D possibly corresponds to TRBD1 (6 bases). Germline lookup yields CDR1 MDHEN and CDR2 SYDVKM. The CDR3 runs 16 residues. Trimming pared 6 bases from V and 2 bases from J, leaving 17 bases between. CDR3 sequence (DNA): TGTGCCAGCAGGCTGCAGGACAGTTTTCGCAATCAGCCCCAGCATTTT. The encoded protein is CASRLQDSFRNQPQHF.